This T cell receptor beta chain is from a study of regulatory dendritic cells for organ transplantation. Study results and limitations: Considerable individual heterogeneity was seen in alloreactive memory CD8+ T cells. Naive CD4+ and CD8+ repertoires were highly diverse; memory CD8+ was most oligoclonal. Memory CD8+ clonal expansion seemed more limited with regulatory than mature dendritic cells.

Per germline, CDR1 LNHDA and CDR2 SQIVND (reference sequence). Trimming left V 5 bases short and J 4 bases short, with 9 bases between. The CDR3 runs 13 residues. Assay used: immunoSEQ multiplex PCR; TCRdb lists only in-frame clones, some missing. In the table there are several thousand clones, 60% to 70% of which are singletons. Sorted subsets were CFSE-labeled and cultured roughly five days with allogeneic dendritic cells. Memory T cells were CD45RO+, naive were CD45RA+, sorted by FACS. A remark on this clone: Its antigen is not identified.

The specimen sequenced was memory CD4+ T cells from blood cultured with dendritic cells. The subset denotes: CD45RO+ memory T cells. The J gene is TRBJ2-1, the V gene TRBV19; weak D call: TRBD1 (5 bases). This sequence was found in a human donor in good health. For the CDR3, the DNA is TGTGCCAGTAGTCGGACATTTTACAATGAGCAGTTCTTC. Translating it yields CASSRTFYNEQFF.